This entry describes one TCR beta chain. This clonotype was detected a few times. Its antigen is not yet known. No base-level quality is on record; no much larger clone is a single base apart. From the cysteine through the phenylalanine, the CDR3 covers 14 amino acids. Here the CDR3 DNA is all that survives: 42 bases in frame from base 1. CDR1 LGHDT and CDR2 YNNKEL are derived from the germline V gene (reference sequence). V loses 4 bases of germline sequence and J loses 5 bases, and the interval between the two ends is 11 bases. These data are taken from a study of identical twins (dated by TCRdb to 2016 to 2017). Some background on the complete study: To test whether fetal clonotypes persist, the study used deep sequencing on TCR alpha and beta repertoires from monozygotic twins, unrelated adults of various ages, and cord blood. Replicate twin experiments were performed at different times using different library preparation protocols to rule out contamination.

All donors were healthy Caucasians. Three pairs of female monozygotic twins, all aged about 18 to 29 years, made up the twin cohort. CD4+ and CD8+ T cell populations were isolated with positive isolation kits from Invitrogen. The method was 5' RACE. Sequencing took place on an Illumina HiSeq 2000. Template switching introduced a universal primer binding site; the final cDNA contained a unique molecular identifier, enabling accurate counting of TCR cDNA molecules. Specific primers in the conserved constant-segment region were used to synthesize first-strand cDNA for TCR alpha and beta chains. To control for contamination, each cDNA library was double barcoded with a SMART-Mk sample barcode plus Illumina barcodes. TruSeq adapter sequences along with Illumina sample barcodes were introduced in two successive PCR steps. Sequencing of the TCR alpha and beta cDNA libraries was done on the Illumina HiSeq platform using custom primers. As for the original processing: MiGEC processed the raw reads to extract unique molecular identifiers, while MiXCR was used to determine the CDR3 positions. Recombination models were inferred per individual with the repgenHMM and IGoR tools using an EM algorithm. The tcR package in R was used for shared clonotype analysis, with sharing normalized by the product of cloneset sizes. To study raw recombination free of thymic and clonal selection effects, out-of-frame nonproductive sequences were analyzed. TCRdb reprocessing: public reads trimmed at Q25 with fastp, clones called with MiXCR, in-frame beta chains kept. Each entry is one CDR3 protein sequence, shown with its most common DNA and genes. TCRdb, not the original authors, processed these V and J calls. The sample has approximately 530,000 distinct CDR3 sequences on record, around 24% of them singletons. Roughly 0.5% of the sample comes from the top ten.

Beyond this particular receptor, the publication reports: Recombination models systematically underestimated out-of-frame TCR alpha sharing in monozygotic twins but agreed with sharing between unrelated individuals. Fewer insertions were carried by abundant cord blood beta clonotypes; a weaker similar trend was observed in young adult naive repertoires, while no such trend was observed in memory repertoires. Compared with coincidental sharing between unrelated individuals, an excess of low generation-probability sequences was observed among out-of-frame TCR alpha sequences shared between twins. Excess twin sharing in beta out-of-frame sequences was weaker because fewer shared sequences lowered the signal-to-noise ratio. Because the same donors could not be followed over many years, the conclusions depended on cross-sectional statistical analysis. Invariant T cells such as MAIT and iNKT could partly confound zero-insertion analyses, though diverse VJ usage argued against this for most clonotypes.

Separately, the same data were catalogued under a study of yellow fever vaccine responses in identical twins. The second publication reports: The authors reported that the T cell response to vaccination in identical twins appeared partly convergent and partly personalized. In the study, vaccine-responding T cell clones were precisely tracked in identical twins.

Recombination linked TRBV3-1 to TRBJ1-4, with the D segment identity uncertain. The clonotype was recovered from a woman aged 18-30 years in good health. What was sequenced was CD4+ T cells sorted from blood. The CDR3 in this case is CASSPLATNEKLFF. The nucleotide sequence is TGTGCCAGCAGCCCATTGGCGACCAATGAAAAACTGTTTTTT. With all but the CDR3 taken from the reference TRBV3-1 and TRBJ1-4 genes, the full variable domain is: DTAVSQTPKYLVTQMGNDKSIKCEQNLGHDTMYWYKQDSKKFLKIMFSYNNKELIINETVPNRFSPKSPDKAHLNLHINSLELGDSAVYFCASSPLATNEKLFFGSGTQLSVL.